Shown below are 15 T cell receptor beta chains from a single sample sequenced in a study of PD-1 blockade in classical Hodgkin lymphoma. Libraries were prepared by immunoSEQ multiplex PCR; TCRdb keeps only in-frame clonotypes and omits some of them. Of 25,000 to 35,000 clones in the sample, roughly 94% were seen once. The time point is: newly diagnosed, previously untreated cHL patient sample. The sample comprised peripheral blood mononuclear cells (PBMCs). These receptor sequences come from a human donor with classical Hodgkin lymphoma.

This clone was detected once. Here the CDR3 reads CASSQTIAGNTDTQYF. The CDR3 DNA follows: TGCGCCAGCAGCCAAACGATAGCGGGGAACACAGATACGCAGTATTTT. This chain uses TRBV4-3 with TRBJ2-3, with 8 bases aligning to TRBD2. The CDR3 is 16 amino acids. Germline V CDR1 and CDR2: LGHNA, YSLEER. The V and J ends lost 2 bases and 2 bases, in that order; junction bases with no gene match: 6.

V and J are TRBV27 and TRBJ1-6; D may be TRBD1 (6 bases). Germline V CDR1 and CDR2: MNHEY, SMNVEV (reference sequence). This CDR3 is 14 amino acids long. Trimming removed 7 bases from V and 0 bases from J, with 7 bases in between. CDR3 residues: CASKGGSYNSPLHF. In DNA, the CDR3 is TGTGCCAGCAAGGGGGGCTCCTATAATTCACCCCTCCACTTT.

CDR3 DNA sequence: TGTGCCAGCAGTGAGAAAGGGCCCGGGGAGCTGTTTTTT. Its translation is CASSEKGPGELFF. The V gene is TRBV2, the J gene TRBJ2-2; D remains unclear. This CDR3 contains 13 residues. Germline CDR1 SNHLY, CDR2 FYNNEI. Trimming took 3 bases from V and 6 from J, leaving 8 bases between them.

This chain links TRBV5-6 with TRBJ2-7; TRBD1 matches 8 bases. V was pared by 4 bases and J by 7 bases, with 10 bases of the junction left unmatched. Germline V lookup: CDR1 SGHDT, CDR2 YYEEEE. The CDR3 length is 14 residues. In DNA form, the CDR3 reads TGTGCCAGCAGCAAGACGGACAGGGTGGAGGAGCAGTACTTC. This codes for CASSKTDRVEEQYF.

CDR3 amino acids: CASSSKTGGRQETQYF. The CDR3 DNA sequence: TGTGCCAGCAGCTCCAAGACAGGGGGACGCCAAGAGACCCAGTACTTC. The chain links TRBV7-6 to TRBJ2-5; 9 bases are shared with TRBD1. After removal of 4 bases from V and 1 base from J, the junction contained 7 bases not matched to a gene. Germline V lookup: CDR1 SGHVS, CDR2 FNYEAQ. The CDR3 runs 16 residues.

The chain employs TRBV28 and TRBJ1-2, with D maybe TRBD1 (6 bases). Per the germline V gene, CDR1 is MDHEN and CDR2 is SYDVKM. The ends were cut back, 8 bases at V and 2 bases at J, with 12 bases in the middle. The CDR3 spans 13 residues. The CDR3 is CASFQGTNYGYTF. CDR3 sequence (DNA): TGTGCCAGCTTCCAGGGGACGAACTATGGCTACACCTTC.

The chain recombines TRBV18 with TRBJ1-1; no firm D call. The CDR3 has 13 amino acids. V lost 5 bases and J 1 base, leaving 8 bases between the germline ends. Germline V lookup: CDR1 KGHSH, CDR2 LQKENI. CDR3 amino acids: CASSTSGNTEAFF. For the CDR3, the DNA is TGTGCCAGCTCAACTTCAGGGAACACTGAAGCTTTCTTT. Based on the CDR3 plus reference TRBV18 and TRBJ1-1, the full variable domain is NAGVMQNPRHLVRRRGQEARLRCSPMKGHSHVYWYRQLPEEGLKFMVYLQKENIIDESGMPKERFSAEFPKEGPSILRIQQVVRGDSAAYFCASSTSGNTEAFFGQGTRLTVV.

This chain joins TRBV19 and TRBJ2-7, with D perhaps matching TRBD1 (6 bases). There are 15 residues in the CDR3. CDR1 and CDR2 (germline): LNHDA, SQIVND (reference sequence). Trimming cost V 4 bases and J 2 bases, with 15 bases left between them. Here the CDR3 reads CASSSPGENPYEQYF. In nucleotides, the CDR3 is TGTGCCAGTAGTAGTCCAGGGGAAAACCCCTACGAGCAGTACTTC.

V usage is TRBV5-8 and J usage is TRBJ2-3, with D perhaps matching TRBD1 (5 bases). The germline V and J ends were trimmed by 2 bases and 6 bases, with 16 bases remaining between them. Per the germline V gene, CDR1 is SGHTS and CDR2 is YDEGEE. CDR3 length equals 15 residues. CDR3 nucleotide sequence: TGTGCCAGCAGCTTTTGGACAACCGGCGTGGATACGCAGTATTTT. The encoded protein is CASSFWTTGVDTQYF.

The chain links TRBV27 to TRBJ2-3; 10 positions match TRBD2. The CDR3 sequence is 17 residues long. The germline gives CDR1 MNHEY, CDR2 SMNVEV (reference sequence). With V trimmed by 4 bases and J by 5 bases, 12 bases remained unmatched. The CDR3 sequence: CASSSPAASGSGDTQYF. For the CDR3, the DNA is TGTGCCAGCAGTTCTCCCGCGGCTAGCGGGAGCGGAGATACGCAGTATTTT.

The chain carries TRBV29-1 and TRBJ2-5; TRBD1 aligns across 11 bases. The germline CDR1 and CDR2 sequences are SQVTM and ANQGSEA. V shed 4 bases and J 5 bases; nucleotides not matched to a gene: 6. This CDR3 has 14 residues. The CDR3 loop is CSVGGQGAGETQYF. CDR3 DNA sequence: TGCAGCGTTGGAGGACAGGGGGCGGGGGAGACCCAGTACTTC.

The genes are TRBV6-1 and TRBJ2-5; no clear D gene. CDR3 length: 12 amino acids. Trimming cost V 4 bases and J 0 bases, with 3 bases left between them. Germline V gives CDR1 MNHNS, CDR2 SASEGT. The CDR3 DNA reads TGTGCCAGCAGTGTGAACCAAGAGACCCAGTACTTC. It is translated as CASSVNQETQYF.

This chain connects TRBV2 to TRBJ2-7, with 10 bases lining up with TRBD2. The CDR3 spans 13 residues. With 8 bases clipped from V and 2 bases from J, the junction kept 3 bases outside the gene matches. From germline, CDR1 is SNHLY and CDR2 FYNNEI. The CDR3 is CASGLAVAYEQYF. The DNA of the CDR3 is TGTGCCAGCGGACTAGCGGTAGCCTACGAGCAGTACTTC.

The chain couples TRBV2 to TRBJ2-1; D is unclear. The CDR3 extends over 15 amino acids. Deletions cut 4 bases from V and 1 base from J, with 11 bases between. CDR1 is SNHLY and CDR2 is FYNNEI in the germline V gene. CDR3 in DNA: TGTGCCAGCAGTGGTTTTAGGGATTCCTACAATGAGCAGTTCTTC. Its translation: CASSGFRDSYNEQFF.

CDR3 in DNA: TGTGCCTGGAAAGATCGGAGGTGGAACACTGAAGCTTTCTTT. Protein: CAWKDRRWNTEAFF. The rearrangement joins TRBV30 to TRBJ1-1; no clear D gene. Trimming shortened V by 4 bases and J by 1 base, and 13 bases separated the two germline ends. This CDR3 spans 14 amino acids. The germline V gene has CDR1 GTSNPN and CDR2 SVGIG (reference sequence).